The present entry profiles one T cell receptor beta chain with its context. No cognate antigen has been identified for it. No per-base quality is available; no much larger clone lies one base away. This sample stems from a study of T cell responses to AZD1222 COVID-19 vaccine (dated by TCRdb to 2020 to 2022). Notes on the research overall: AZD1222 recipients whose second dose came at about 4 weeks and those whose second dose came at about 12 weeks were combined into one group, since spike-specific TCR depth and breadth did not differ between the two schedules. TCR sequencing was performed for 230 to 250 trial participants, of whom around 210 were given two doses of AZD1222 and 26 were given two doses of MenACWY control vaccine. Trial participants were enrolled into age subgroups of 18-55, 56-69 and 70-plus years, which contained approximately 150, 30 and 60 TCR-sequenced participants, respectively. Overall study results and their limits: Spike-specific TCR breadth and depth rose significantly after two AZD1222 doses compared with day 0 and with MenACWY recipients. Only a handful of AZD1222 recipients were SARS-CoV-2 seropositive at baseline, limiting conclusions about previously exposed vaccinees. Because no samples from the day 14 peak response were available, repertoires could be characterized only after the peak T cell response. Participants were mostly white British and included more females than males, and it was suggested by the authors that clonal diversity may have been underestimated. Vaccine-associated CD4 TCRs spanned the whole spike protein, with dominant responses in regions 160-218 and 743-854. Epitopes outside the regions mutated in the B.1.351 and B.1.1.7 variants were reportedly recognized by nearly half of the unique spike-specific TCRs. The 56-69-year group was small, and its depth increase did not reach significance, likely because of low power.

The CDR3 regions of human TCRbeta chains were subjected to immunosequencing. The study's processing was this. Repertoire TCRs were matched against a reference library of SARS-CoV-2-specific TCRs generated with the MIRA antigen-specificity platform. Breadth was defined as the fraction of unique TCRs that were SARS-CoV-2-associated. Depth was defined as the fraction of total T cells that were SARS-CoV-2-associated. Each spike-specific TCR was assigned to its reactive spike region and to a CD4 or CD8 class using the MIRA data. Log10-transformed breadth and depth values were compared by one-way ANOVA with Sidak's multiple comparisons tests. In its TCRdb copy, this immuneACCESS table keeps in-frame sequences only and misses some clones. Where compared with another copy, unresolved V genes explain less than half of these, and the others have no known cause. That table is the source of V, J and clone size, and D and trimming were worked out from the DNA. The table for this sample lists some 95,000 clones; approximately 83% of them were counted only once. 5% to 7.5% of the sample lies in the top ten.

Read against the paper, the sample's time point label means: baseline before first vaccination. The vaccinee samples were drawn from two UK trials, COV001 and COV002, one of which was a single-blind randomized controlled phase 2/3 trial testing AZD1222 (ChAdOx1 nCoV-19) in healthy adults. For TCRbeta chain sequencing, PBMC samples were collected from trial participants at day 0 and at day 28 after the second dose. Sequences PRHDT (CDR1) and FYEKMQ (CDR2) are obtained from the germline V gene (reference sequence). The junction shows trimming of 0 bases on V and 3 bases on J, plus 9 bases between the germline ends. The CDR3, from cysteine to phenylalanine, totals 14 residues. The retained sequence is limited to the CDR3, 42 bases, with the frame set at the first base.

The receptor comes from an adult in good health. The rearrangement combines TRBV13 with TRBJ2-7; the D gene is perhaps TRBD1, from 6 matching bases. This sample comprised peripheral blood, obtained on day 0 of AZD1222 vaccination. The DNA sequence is TGTGCCAGCAGCTTAGGGAGGACAGACTACGAGCAGTACTTC. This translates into CASSLGRTDYEQYF.